In its sample, the clone carrying this T cell receptor (beta chain) was seen a few times. Antigen unknown. This specimen belongs to a study of lymphopenia after photon versus proton radiotherapy. The repertoire was sequenced with immunoSEQ multiplex PCR; TCRdb's copy has only in-frame clones and lacks some. The table has some 30,000 clones, about nine tenths seen once. General study points: Larger post-nadir TCR diversity loss correlated inversely with survival in deceased patients. Under photons, naive T cells and diversity fell while effector/memory populations rose.

CDR3 length: 13 residues. Germline CDR1 reads SEHNR; CDR2 reads FQNEAQ (reference sequence). The V and J ends lost 2 bases and 5 bases, in that order; junction bases with no gene match: 0. The TCR comes from a woman aged 45-59 years with pancreatic cancer. The chain couples TRBV7-9 to TRBJ2-5, with 9 bases that match TRBD2. The source material was peripheral blood, sampled from a patient treated with photon-based radiotherapy. The DNA for the CDR3 is TGTGCCAGCAGCTTACTAGCGGGGGAGACCCAGTACTTC. It is translated as CASSLLAGETQYF.